This is a list of T cell receptor beta chains from one sample in a study of blood T cell repertoires in COVID-19. Clones were read by immunoSEQ multiplex PCR, and TCRdb kept only the in-frame ones, dropping some. The sample has roughly 150,000 clones, approximately 87% seen once. Sequencing was carried out using peripheral blood. The receptor set was obtained from a woman in her 70s with COVID-19, enrolled during active disease. Each CDR3 is given with its conserved first and last residue. D genes are given only for firm matches. Some rows have no size entry. The others give once, few or many, or a class for an expanded clone.

CDR3aa	CDR3nt	abundance	v_gene	len	j_gene	d_gene
CASSLVRTSGTGELFF	TGTGCCAGCAGCTTAGTAAGGACTAGCGGCACCGGGGAGCTGTTTTTT	.	TRBV7-8	16	TRBJ2-2	TRBD2
CATSRDPSGGYEQYF	TGTGCCACCAGCAGAGATCCTAGCGGGGGTTACGAGCAGTACTTC	.	TRBV15	15	TRBJ2-7	TRBD2
CAGAGRSTDTQYF	TGTGCCGGAGCGGGGCGGAGCACAGATACGCAGTATTTT	.	TRBV30	13	TRBJ2-3	TRBD2
CASSFARQGWEGTNYGYTF	TGTGCCAGCAGTTTCGCTCGGCAAGGGTGGGAGGGGACTAACTATGGCTACACCTTC	.	TRBV28	19	TRBJ1-2	.
CASSQERTSGGRNEQFF	TGTGCCAGCAGCCAAGAGAGGACTAGCGGGGGGCGAAATGAGCAGTTCTTC	.	TRBV3-1/TRBV3-2	17	TRBJ2-1	TRBD2
CASSAQGSRPSYGYTF	TGTGCCAGCAGCGCCCAGGGGTCTCGCCCCTCCTATGGCTACACCTTC	.	TRBV9	16	TRBJ1-2	.
CAWSVQSTQYF	TGTGCCTGGAGTGTCCAGTCCACCCAGTACTTC	.	TRBV30	11	TRBJ2-5	.
CASSRGGLGIEQFF	TGTGCCAGCAGCCGTGGGGGGTTGGGCATTGAGCAGTTCTTC	once	TRBV6-2/TRBV6-3	14	TRBJ2-1	.
CAWSVPRLSGNTIYF	TGTGCCTGGAGTGTACCTAGGTTATCTGGAAACACCATATATTTT	.	TRBV30	15	TRBJ1-3	.
CASSPTGVAYGYTF	TGTGCCAGCAGCCCCACAGGGGTCGCCTATGGCTACACCTTC	.	TRBV7-3	14	TRBJ1-2	TRBD1
CASSHTDRASGYTF	TGCGCCAGCAGCCATACGGACAGGGCCTCCGGCTACACCTTC	once	TRBV5-1	14	TRBJ1-2	TRBD1
CASSLGPADQPQHF	TGTGCCAGCAGCCTTGGTCCGGCGGATCAGCCCCAGCATTTT	.	TRBV3-1/TRBV3-2	14	TRBJ1-5	.
CASRIISRGGGGSPLHF	TGTGCCAGCAGGATCATTTCGAGAGGGGGGGGAGGTTCACCCCTCCACTTT	few	TRBV7-4	17	TRBJ1-6	.
CASSSRFRGQKVVYTF	TGTGCCAGCAGTTCCCGTTTCAGGGGGCAGAAGGTCGTCTACACCTTC	.	TRBV2	16	TRBJ1-2	TRBD1
CAWSVTGATDTIYF	TGTGCCTGGAGTGTCACAGGGGCGACTGACACCATATATTTT	.	TRBV30	14	TRBJ1-3	TRBD1
CAWKGSGQGGPTGELFF	TGTGCCTGGAAGGGTTCTGGGCAGGGAGGTCCCACCGGGGAGCTGTTTTTT	.	TRBV30	17	TRBJ2-2	.
CSVGSRAGNTDTQYF	TGCAGCGTTGGCTCGAGGGCGGGGAACACAGATACGCAGTATTTT	.	TRBV29-1	15	TRBJ2-3	.
CASSLVTGSTGELFF	TGTGCCAGCAGCTTAGTGACAGGGTCTACCGGGGAGCTGTTTTTT	once	TRBV7-6	15	TRBJ2-2	TRBD1
CASSYEASRVVFSYNEQFF	TGTGCCAGCAGTTACGAAGCCTCCCGGGTGGTCTTCTCCTACAATGAGCAGTTCTTC	.	TRBV6-2/TRBV6-3	19	TRBJ2-1	.
CASSTERGLGEKLFF	TGTGCCAGCAGTACAGAAAGGGGTTTAGGCGAAAAACTGTTTTTT	.	TRBV28	15	TRBJ1-4	.
CASSWTAGGSYNEQFF	TGTGCCAGCAGCTGGACCGCGGGGGGCTCCTACAATGAGCAGTTCTTC	.	TRBV11-3	16	TRBJ2-1	TRBD2
CASSEGSGANVLTF	TGTGCCAGCAGCGAGGGTTCTGGGGCCAACGTCCTGACTTTC	.	TRBV5-4	14	TRBJ2-6	.
CATSDGQNFNSPLHF	TGTGCCACCAGTGACGGACAGAATTTTAATTCACCCCTCCACTTT	.	TRBV24-1	15	TRBJ1-6	.
CASSFSSGGYEQYF	TGTGCCAGCAGCTTTTCTAGCGGGGGGTACGAGCAGTACTTC	.	TRBV7-2	14	TRBJ2-7	TRBD2
CATSLGGAKDTQYF	TGTGCCACCTCCCTGGGGGGGGCGAAAGATACGCAGTATTTT	.	TRBV9	14	TRBJ2-3	.
CASTRSLEGTEAFF	TGTGCCAGCACCCGTTCCCTAGAGGGTACTGAAGCTTTCTTT	.	TRBV11-1	14	TRBJ1-1	.
CASSSPGTEAFF	TGTGCCAGCAGCTCCCCGGGCACTGAAGCTTTCTTT	once	TRBV9	12	TRBJ1-1	.